These T cell receptor beta chains were read from a single sample in a study of blood T cell repertoires in COVID-19. The method was immunoSEQ multiplex PCR; TCRdb's version includes in-frame clones alone and lacks a portion of them. The data hold 100,000 or so clones, with 88% observed a single time. The sample consisted of peripheral blood. The receptors were sampled from a woman aged 60-75 years with acute or convalescent COVID-19. The CDR3 runs from the conserved cysteine through the conserved F or W. Fields, in order: clone size, J gene, V gene, CDR3 protein. Clone sizes are given selectively: once, few, many, or a class where the clone is expanded.

>.|TRBJ1-6|TRBV5-1
CASSLDRVNSPLHF
>.|TRBJ2-3|TRBV18
CASSLKSGTDTQYF
>.|TRBJ2-3|TRBV9
CASSGRQLSTDTQYF
>.|TRBJ1-1|TRBV2
CASRTGGMFGTEAFF
>.|TRBJ2-2|TRBV5-1
CASSSGLAGGELFF
>.|TRBJ1-6|TRBV19
CASSITGPGNSPLHF
>once|TRBJ1-6|TRBV10-2
CASSFPTGRMAPLHF
>.|TRBJ1-2|TRBV5-4
CASSFPGNLNYGYTF
>.|TRBJ1-2|TRBV2
CASSEVSQGYYGYTF
>.|TRBJ1-1|TRBV5-6
CASSLGLRGTEAFF
>.|TRBJ1-5|TRBV6-5
CASRAMTGANQPQHF
>.|TRBJ2-1|TRBV11-2
CASSLGASGYNEQFF
>.|TRBJ1-4|TRBV5-1
CASSWRESTNEKLFF
>.|TRBJ2-1|TRBV7-9
CASSLSVGGYSEQFF
>.|TRBJ1-1|TRBV18
CASSPLLQGADTEAFF
>.|TRBJ1-2|TRBV28
CASSTNTGAFNYGYTF
>.|TRBJ2-1|TRBV5-4
CASSPGLAGNNEQFF
>.|TRBJ1-2|TRBV5-5
CASRGTGARGYGYTF
>once|TRBJ1-4|TRBV19
CASSPDRARNEKLFF
>.|TRBJ1-5|TRBV18
CASSPERGQPQHF
>.|TRBJ2-1|TRBV10-3
CAISGTGANEQFF
>many|TRBJ1-3|TRBV9
CASSSRTGMDSGNTIYF
>once|TRBJ1-2|TRBV7-2
CASSFMSGDGGYTF
>.|TRBJ2-5|TRBV19
CASSVGTGAETQYF
>.|TRBJ2-7|TRBV27
CASSLFRQTYEQYF
>.|TRBJ1-6|TRBV9
CASSVGQGPSPLHF
>.|TRBJ2-1|TRBV7-8
CASSPAGTLQGGEQFF
>once|TRBJ2-1|TRBV7-2
CASSLARGSNEQFF
>.|TRBJ2-1|TRBV9
CASSVEDKYYNEQFF
>.|TRBJ1-1|TRBV5-6
CASSTIPGNTEAFF
>few|TRBJ1-2|TRBV7-8
CASSHGDRANYGYTF
>.|TRBJ2-7|TRBV3-1/TRBV3-2
CASRKGEGSYEQYF
>.|TRBJ1-1|TRBV19
CASSIFTRRDTEAFF
>.|TRBJ1-5|TRBV6-1
CASSDLDSLNQPQHF
>.|TRBJ2-5|TRBV3-1/TRBV3-2
CASSQAGQETQYF
>.|TRBJ1-6|TRBV7-9
CASSREDSPLHF
>.|TRBJ2-3|TRBV6-5
CASSYGLAVSTDTQYF
>.|TRBJ1-1|TRBV18
CASSTTQGRTEAFF
>.|TRBJ2-7|TRBV5-4
CASSGIGRAHEQYF
>.|TRBJ2-3|TRBV27
CASSLSIADQQYF
>once|TRBJ2-2|TRBV3-1/TRBV3-2
CASSLRLEEYTGELFF
>.|TRBJ2-1|TRBV28
CASSPRRRNNEQFF
>.|TRBJ2-3|TRBV5-1
CASSLDGTGTDTQYF